The 29 T cell receptor beta chains below were found in one sample sequenced in a study of shared clonotypes between healthy human individuals. Clones were read by immunoSEQ multiplex PCR, and TCRdb kept only the in-frame ones, dropping some. Of hundreds of thousands of clones in the sample, around three quarters were seen once. The source material was memory CD4+ T cells sorted from blood. Subset of the sample: CD45RA-negative fraction. The receptor set was obtained from a woman aged 25 to 39 in good health.

This clone was observed a few times. V gene TRBV11-2 combines with J gene TRBJ2-1; the match to TRBD1 covers 7 bases. J lost 5 bases, V lost 5 bases, and 6 bases had no gene match. This CDR3 region has 14 residues. Per germline, CDR1 SGHAT and CDR2 FQNNGV. CDR3 amino acids: CASSDNRGDNEQFF. DNA for the CDR3: TGTGCCAGCAGCGACAACAGGGGCGACAATGAGCAGTTCTTC.

This chain uses TRBV2 with TRBJ2-1; D call uncertain. The CDR3 totals 13 residues. The germline V and J ends were trimmed by 10 bases and 5 bases, with 15 bases remaining between them. Germline CDR1 SNHLY, CDR2 FYNNEI. For the CDR3, the DNA is TGTGCCATCCCCAAACTCCTAAACAATGAGCAGTTCTTC. Translation: CAIPKLLNNEQFF.

The J gene is TRBJ2-5, the V gene TRBV5-8; 9 bases are shared with TRBD2. The CDR3 consists of 16 residues. CDR1 is SGHTS and CDR2 is YDEGEE in the germline V gene. V was pared by 4 bases and J by 5 bases, with 12 bases of the junction left unmatched. CDR3 loop: CASSLAIAGAGETQYF. In DNA form, the CDR3 reads TGTGCCAGCAGCCTAGCTATAGCGGGAGCGGGGGAGACCCAGTACTTC.

This clone was counted once. The genes are TRBV6-6 and TRBJ2-7; TRBD2 is a possible D gene (6 bases). The CDR3 length is 16 residues. V was shortened by 2 bases and J by 4 bases, with 18 bases between the two germline ends. Per the germline V gene, CDR1 is MNHNY and CDR2 is SVGAGI (reference sequence). CDR3 region: CASSYTYTGEAYEQYF. CDR3 in DNA: TGTGCCAGCAGTTACACCTATACGGGAGAGGCTTACGAGCAGTACTTC.

The chain uses TRBV11-2 and TRBJ2-2, with D unclear. Germline V gene lookup returns CDR1 SGHAT and CDR2 FQNNGV. This CDR3 has 12 residues. V was cut by 3 bases and J by 3 bases, with 2 bases left in between. The CDR3 here is CASSFHTGELFF. The CDR3 DNA follows: TGTGCCAGCAGCTTTCACACCGGGGAGCTGTTTTTT.

V and J are TRBV19 and TRBJ2-7; tentatively, D is TRBD1 or TRBD2 (6 bases each). CDR1 LNHDA and CDR2 SQIVND come from the germline V gene (reference sequence). The CDR3 covers 15 residues. V was clipped by 2 bases and J by 6 bases, with 17 bases between them. Here the CDR3 DNA reads TGTGCCAGTAGTATAATCTCGGGGGCTCTAGGCGAGCAGTACTTC. Its translation: CASSIISGALGEQYF.

The V call is TRBV27, the J call TRBJ1-5; 8 positions match TRBD1. The trim removed 4 bases at V and 2 bases at J, leaving 10 bases unmatched. This CDR3 has 17 residues. Germline V CDR1 and CDR2: MNHEY, SMNVEV (reference sequence). The CDR3 spells CASSSQRTGKGNQPQHF. DNA for the CDR3: TGTGCCAGCAGTTCCCAACGGACAGGGAAAGGCAATCAGCCCCAGCATTTT.

This sequence joins TRBV9 and TRBJ2-1; 8 positions agree with TRBD2. Trimming at V came to 6 bases and at J to 7 bases, leaving 9 bases not matched to a gene. The CDR3 length is 14 residues. From germline, CDR1 is SGDLS and CDR2 YYNGEE. CDR3 nucleotides: TGTGCCAGCACCCCAGCGGGAGCTAGGAATGAGCAGTTCTTC. Residues: CASTPAGARNEQFF.

CDR3 sequence: CASSSWTGGGRQETQYF. The CDR3 region has the DNA TGCGCCAGCAGCTCCTGGACAGGGGGAGGGAGGCAAGAGACCCAGTACTTC. V gene TRBV5-1 combines with J gene TRBJ2-5, with TRBD1 matching over 10 bases. CDR3 length: 17 residues. Germline loops: CDR1 SGHRS, CDR2 YFSETQ. The V and J ends lost 3 bases and 2 bases, in that order; junction bases with no gene match: 10.

This clone was recorded once. V and J are TRBV10-1 and TRBJ1-2, with D possibly TRBD1 on 5 matching bases. The CDR3 length is 14 residues. Germline-derived CDR1 and CDR2 are WNHNN and SYGVQD (reference sequence). Trimming left V 2 bases short and J 3 bases short, with 10 bases between. CDR3 bases: TGCGCCAGCAGTGAGAACAGGCGAGACTATGGCTACACCTTC. Amino acids: CASSENRRDYGYTF.

The chain employs TRBV11-2 and TRBJ1-1; the match to TRBD1 covers 7 bases. This CDR3 region has 14 residues. The V and J ends lost 1 base and 1 base, in that order; junction bases with no gene match: 0. Germline V gene sequence: CDR1 SGHAT, CDR2 FQNNGV. CDR3: CASSLGTGNTEAFF. The DNA for the CDR3 is TGTGCCAGCAGCTTAGGGACAGGGAACACTGAAGCTTTCTTT.

This chain joins TRBV18 and TRBJ2-2; D gene ambiguous. Trimming took 3 bases from V and 5 from J, leaving 7 bases between them. The length of the CDR3 is 13 residues. The germline CDR1 and CDR2 sequences are KGHSH and LQKENI. CDR3 nucleotide sequence: TGTGCCAGCTCACCTTTTTCGACCGGGGAGCTGTTTTTT. This gives the protein CASSPFSTGELFF.

This clone was detected a few times. The chain's CDR3 is CASSQDSGAYNEQFF. CDR3 coding DNA: TGCGCCAGCAGTCAGGACAGTGGGGCGTACAATGAGCAGTTCTTC. J is TRBJ2-1 and V is TRBV5-1; a possible D gene is TRBD1 (6 bases). Deletions cut 5 bases from V and 4 bases from J, with 16 bases between. The germline V gene has CDR1 SGHRS and CDR2 YFSETQ. CDR3 length: 15 residues.

The chain couples TRBV9 to TRBJ2-2; weak D call: TRBD2 (6 bases). The length of the CDR3 is 18 residues. The germline gives CDR1 SGDLS, CDR2 YYNGEE. Trimming pared 2 bases from V and 3 bases from J, leaving 20 bases between. CDR3 bases: TGTGCCAGCAGCGTTTCTAGTGGTGTGTGGAGGGACACCGGGGAGCTGTTTTTT. Translating it yields CASSVSSGVWRDTGELFF.

CDR3 protein: CASSQPFRRDGNEKLFF. The CDR3 bases are TGCGCCAGCAGCCAACCCTTCCGGCGGGACGGTAATGAAAAACTGTTTTTT. The V call is TRBV4-1, the J call TRBJ1-4; maybe TRBD1 (5 bases). The CDR3 sequence is 17 residues long. CDR1 and CDR2 (germline): MGHRA, YSYEKL. Trimming pared 2 bases from V and 4 bases from J, leaving 17 bases between.

The chain combines TRBV2 with TRBJ1-2, with a tentative D call TRBD1 (5 bases). Germline CDR1 is SNHLY and CDR2 is FYNNEI. The CDR3 has 13 amino acids. Between the trimmed V and J ends, which lost 4 bases and 6 bases, there was a span of 12 bases. DNA for the CDR3: TGTGCCAGCAGTGTAGTACAGGTGAATGGCTACACCTTC. Residues: CASSVVQVNGYTF.

This chain connects TRBV27 to TRBJ2-2, with 9 bases that match TRBD2. The CDR3 consists of 18 residues. V dropped 4 bases and J dropped 5; count of bases not matched to a gene: 14. CDR1 is MNHEY and CDR2 is SMNVEV in the germline V gene (reference sequence). In DNA form, the CDR3 reads TGTGCCAGCAGTTCGACTATAGCGGGAGCCCACGAAACCGGGGAGCTGTTTTTT. Translation gives CASSSTIAGAHETGELFF.

This clone was counted a single time. The sample carries other DNA sequences with the same CDR3. The rearrangement joins TRBV27 to TRBJ1-2; D is possibly TRBD1 (6 bases). Trimming removed 8 bases from V and 0 bases from J, with 13 bases in between. Germline V gene lookup returns CDR1 MNHEY and CDR2 SMNVEV (reference sequence). This CDR3 contains 14 residues. Here the CDR3 DNA reads TGTGCCAGCGGTCGGACAGCGACTAACTATGGCTACACCTTC. Encoded protein: CASGRTATNYGYTF.

This chain links TRBV5-4 with TRBJ1-2, with 9 bases fitting TRBD1. This CDR3 contains 17 residues. V lost 1 base, J lost 6 bases, and 13 bases stayed unmatched. Germline CDR1 reads SGHNT; CDR2 reads YYREEE (reference sequence). In DNA form, the CDR3 reads TGTGCCAGCAGCTTGTTGGGACAGGGAACCTGGATGCATGGCTACACCTTC. Its protein product is CASSLLGQGTWMHGYTF.

The V gene is TRBV27, the J gene TRBJ2-7, with D possibly called TRBD1 or TRBD2 (6 bases each). The CDR3 extends over 14 amino acids. Trimming cost V 9 bases and J 4 bases, with 19 bases left between them. Germline lookup yields CDR1 MNHEY and CDR2 SMNVEV (reference sequence). The CDR3 loop reads CASRGTGRNYEQYF. In nucleotides, the CDR3 is TGTGCCAGTAGGGGCACAGGGAGGAATTACGAGCAGTACTTC.

This chain connects TRBV5-4 to TRBJ2-5, with D possibly being TRBD2 (6 bases). V was shortened by 4 bases and J by 2 bases, with 15 bases between the two germline ends. Germline-derived CDR1 and CDR2 are SGHNT and YYREEE (reference sequence). The CDR3 is made up of 15 amino acids. The CDR3 here is CASSRGGTGQETQYF. CDR3 bases: TGTGCCAGCAGCCGTGGAGGGACCGGACAAGAGACCCAGTACTTC.

The V call is TRBV6-1, the J call TRBJ2-3; D perhaps matches TRBD2 (5 bases). Looked up from germline, CDR1 is MNHNS and CDR2 is SASEGT. The CDR3 has 14 amino acids. V was clipped by 2 bases and J by 1 base, with 7 bases between them. The CDR3 is CASSELGGTDTQYF. The CDR3 nucleotides read TGTGCCAGCAGTGAACTCGGGGGCACAGATACGCAGTATTTT.

This rearrangement joins TRBV6-5 to TRBJ2-7; 9 positions agree with TRBD2. CDR3 length: 16 residues. CDR1 and CDR2 (germline): MNHEY, SVGAGI. V lost 2 bases, J lost 0 bases, and 5 bases stayed unmatched. CDR3 sequence: CASSYAAGGPSYEQYF. The CDR3 DNA follows: TGTGCCAGCAGTTACGCGGCGGGAGGGCCCTCCTACGAGCAGTACTTC.

This chain uses TRBV29-1 with TRBJ2-5, with D perhaps being TRBD1 or TRBD2 (5 bases each). The germline V and J ends were trimmed by 5 bases and 4 bases, with 14 bases remaining between them. The CDR3 is 13 amino acids. Germline CDR1 SQVTM, CDR2 ANQGSEA. The CDR3: CSVRDHRGETQYF. As DNA, the CDR3 is TGCAGCGTTCGGGACCACCGCGGAGAGACCCAGTACTTC.

The chain joins TRBV2 to TRBJ2-3; D is perhaps TRBD1 or TRBD2 (5 bases each). Germline V gene data show CDR1 as SNHLY and CDR2 as FYNNEI. The germline V and J ends were trimmed by 6 bases and 2 bases, with 15 bases remaining between them. This CDR3 comprises 15 residues. CDR3 in DNA: TGTGCCAGCAGGGGGACCTTGGGGACCACAGATACGCAGTATTTT. This translates into CASRGTLGTTDTQYF.

The gene calls are TRBV4-1 and TRBJ2-2; 9 bases agree with TRBD2. The CDR3 totals 17 residues. In germline, CDR1 is MGHRA, CDR2 YSYEKL. V trimming: 1 base; J trimming: 2 bases; junction bases outside the gene matches: 5. The CDR3 bases are TGCGCCAGCAGCCAAGTGGTAGCGGGAGTCAACACCGGGGAGCTGTTTTTT. It is translated as CASSQVVAGVNTGELFF.

This clone has a count of ten or more. The same CDR3 arises from other DNA sequences in this sample as well. The chain is built from TRBV19 and TRBJ2-3, with 8 bases identical to TRBD1. CDR3 length: 15 residues. V lost 3 bases to trimming and J lost 3 bases; unmatched junction nucleotides: 5. Germline-derived CDR1 and CDR2 are LNHDA and SQIVND (reference sequence). The CDR3, as DNA: TGTGCCAGTAGTATTGGGACAGGTGCTACAGATACGCAGTATTTT. Translation: CASSIGTGATDTQYF. Looking up the rest from reference TRBV19 and TRBJ2-3 gives the full variable domain: DGGITQSPKYLFRKEGQNVTLSCEQNLNHDAMYWYRQDPGQGLRLIYYSQIVNDFQKGDIAEGYSVSREKKESFPLTVTSAQKNPTAFYLCASSIGTGATDTQYFGPGTRLTVL.

The gene calls are TRBV6-1 and TRBJ1-2; D is ambiguous. V gave up 10 bases and J gave up 2 bases, with 14 bases separating them. Germline CDR1 MNHNS, CDR2 SASEGT. The CDR3 contains 13 residues. The CDR3 nucleotides read TGTGCCACCAAGGGTGGGGAGAACTATGGCTACACCTTC. Its protein is CATKGGENYGYTF.

The V call is TRBV28, the J call TRBJ2-1; a weak D match, TRBD2 (6 bases). Germline V gene lookup returns CDR1 MDHEN and CDR2 SYDVKM. The CDR3 runs 16 residues. The V and J ends lost 3 bases and 10 bases respectively, with 22 bases between them. This CDR3 reads CASSLFVRDWGDEQFF. CDR3 coding DNA: TGTGCCAGCAGTTTGTTCGTCCGGGACTGGGGGGACGAGCAGTTCTTC. Full variable domain (outside the CDR3, taken from reference TRBV28 and TRBJ2-1): DVKVTQSSRYLVKRTGEKVFLECVQDMDHENMFWYRQDPGLGLRLIYFSYDVKMKEKGDIPEGYSVSREKKERFSLILESASTNQTSMYLCASSLFVRDWGDEQFFGPGTRLTVL.